Shown below are 9 T cell receptor beta chains from a single sample sequenced in a study of TIL therapy for anti-PD-1-resistant metastatic lung cancer (dated by TCRdb to the early 2020s). The intended sense of this specimen's time point label: pre-treatment sample, taken before nivolumab and TIL therapy. TCR beta CDR3 regions were amplified from genomic DNA with the immunoSEQ v3 hsTCRB kit using bias-controlled multiplex PCR. TCRdb took over this immuneACCESS table, retaining in-frame rearrangements with V and J assigned. Such tables are incomplete; in checked studies, under half of the missing clones stem from an unresolved V gene, and the remainder is unexplained. In this sample the table shows tens of thousands of clones, around 80% of which occur a single time. The leading ten clones occupy more than 13% of the sample. The specimen comprised blood, sampled at baseline. The receptors here all came from a man aged 65 to 85 with non-small cell lung cancer.

The sample holds a few counts of this clone. The genes are TRBV28 and TRBJ1-2; 7 bases are shared with TRBD1. V lost 4 bases to trimming and J lost 0 bases; unmatched junction nucleotides: 11. Germline V lookup: CDR1 MDHEN, CDR2 SYDVKM. The CDR3 has 17 amino acids. The CDR3 DNA reads as TGTGCCAGCAGTTCGTCCGACAGGGAAGGGGCTAACTATGGCTACACCTTC. Translated: CASSSSDREGANYGYTF.

The chain recombines TRBV27 with TRBJ1-2; D is undetermined. V lost 0 bases and J lost 4, with 12 bases in between. The CDR3 is 15 amino acids. Germline V gene lookup returns CDR1 MNHEY and CDR2 SMNVEV (reference sequence). The chain's CDR3 is CASSLSGGLGYGYTF. As DNA, the CDR3 is TGTGCCAGCAGTTTATCGGGAGGGCTTGGCTATGGCTACACCTTC.

This clone was counted between two and nine times. This chain uses TRBV27 with TRBJ2-7; perhaps TRBD1 as D (5 bases). This CDR3 has 12 residues. Between the trimmed V and J ends, which lost 4 bases and 1 base, there was a span of 5 bases. Per the germline V gene, CDR1 is MNHEY and CDR2 is SMNVEV (reference sequence). Written as DNA, the CDR3 is TGTGCCAGCAGTTCAGGGTCCTACGAGCAGTACTTC. Translated: CASSSGSYEQYF.

This clone appeared a single time. The rearrangement uses TRBV15 and TRBJ2-3, with 9 bases fitting TRBD1. The CDR3 loop spans 15 amino acids. V shed 5 bases and J 1 base; nucleotides not matched to a gene: 4. Looked up from germline, CDR1 is LNHNV and CDR2 is YYDKDF (reference sequence). The CDR3 sequence is CATSRRTGGTDTQYF. In DNA, the CDR3 is TGTGCCACCAGCCGAAGGACAGGGGGCACAGATACGCAGTATTTT.

This clone showed up just once. The V gene is TRBV28, the J gene TRBJ2-2; maybe TRBD1 (6 bases). The V and J ends lost 5 bases and 5 bases respectively, with 9 bases between them. Germline V gene lookup returns CDR1 MDHEN and CDR2 SYDVKM. This CDR3 is built from 13 residues. CDR3 loop: CASSIDRTGELFF. Here the CDR3 DNA reads TGTGCCAGCAGTATAGACAGGACCGGGGAGCTGTTTTTT.

This chain links TRBV7-8 with TRBJ2-3; 8 bases align to TRBD2. V dropped 5 bases and J dropped 3; count of bases not matched to a gene: 10. Germline V gene lookup returns CDR1 SGHVS and CDR2 FQNEAQ. CDR3 length: 16 residues. CDR3 loop: CASSMVSGGGTDTQYF. CDR3 sequence (DNA): TGTGCCAGCAGCATGGTGTCGGGAGGGGGTACAGATACGCAGTATTTT.

The CDR3 bases are TGCAGTGCTGGGGTCACAGATACGCAGTATTTT. Residues: CSAGVTDTQYF. The chain links TRBV20-1 to TRBJ2-3; D remains ambiguous. The CDR3 has 11 residues. V lost 5 bases and J 2 bases, leaving 5 bases between the germline ends. Germline V gene lookup returns CDR1 DFQATT and CDR2 SNEGSKA (reference sequence).

This clone is a singleton in its sample. J is TRBJ1-3 and V is TRBV5-1; D gene uncertain. Trimming stripped 0 bases from V and 0 bases from J, with 13 bases between. Per germline, CDR1 SGHRS and CDR2 YFSETQ. This CDR3 contains 17 residues. DNA of the CDR3: TGCGCCAGCAGCTTGGATGGCGGACGAAGCTCTGGAAACACCATATATTTT. This codes for CASSLDGGRSSGNTIYF.

The chain joins TRBV19 to TRBJ2-7; possible D gene TRBD2, 6 bases. Germline values: CDR1 LNHDA, CDR2 SQIVND (reference sequence). The CDR3 length is 14 residues. V lost 2 bases and J lost 4, with 12 bases in between. CDR3 sequence: CASSISGSHYEQYF. CDR3 in DNA: TGTGCCAGTAGTATATCCGGGAGTCATTACGAGCAGTACTTC.